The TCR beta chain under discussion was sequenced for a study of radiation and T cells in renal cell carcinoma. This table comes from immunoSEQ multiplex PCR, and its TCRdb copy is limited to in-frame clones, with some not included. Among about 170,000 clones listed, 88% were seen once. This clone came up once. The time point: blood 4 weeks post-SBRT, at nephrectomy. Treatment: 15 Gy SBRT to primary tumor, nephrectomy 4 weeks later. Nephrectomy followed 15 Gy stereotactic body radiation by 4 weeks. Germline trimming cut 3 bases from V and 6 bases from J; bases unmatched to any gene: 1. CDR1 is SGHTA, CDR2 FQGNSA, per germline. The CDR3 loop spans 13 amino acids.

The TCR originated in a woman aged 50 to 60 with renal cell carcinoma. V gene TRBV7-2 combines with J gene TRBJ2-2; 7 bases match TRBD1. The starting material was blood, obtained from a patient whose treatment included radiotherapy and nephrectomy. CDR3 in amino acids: CASSFDRAGELFF. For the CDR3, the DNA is TGTGCCAGCAGCTTTGACAGGGCCGGGGAGCTGTTTTTT.